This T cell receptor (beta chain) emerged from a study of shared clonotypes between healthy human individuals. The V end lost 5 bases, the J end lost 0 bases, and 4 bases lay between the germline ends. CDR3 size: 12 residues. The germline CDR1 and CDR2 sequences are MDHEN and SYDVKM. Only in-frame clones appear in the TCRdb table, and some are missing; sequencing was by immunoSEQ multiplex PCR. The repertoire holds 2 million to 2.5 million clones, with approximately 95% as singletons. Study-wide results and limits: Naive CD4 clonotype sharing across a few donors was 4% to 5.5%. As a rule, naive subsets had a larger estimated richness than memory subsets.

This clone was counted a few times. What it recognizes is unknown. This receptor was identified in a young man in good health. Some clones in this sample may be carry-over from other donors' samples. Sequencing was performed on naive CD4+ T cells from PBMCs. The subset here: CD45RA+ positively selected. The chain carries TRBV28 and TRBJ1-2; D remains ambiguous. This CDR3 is CASSVANYGYTF. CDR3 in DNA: TGTGCCAGCAGTGTGGCTAACTATGGCTACACCTTC.